The 25 T cell receptor beta chains below were found in one sample sequenced in a study of neurological immune-mediated disorders. TCRdb itself ran the 5' RACE reads through MiXCR, one entry per CDR3 protein. This table has tens of thousands of distinct CDR3 sequences, 4% to 6% appearing once. Sequencing was performed on PBMCs. All receptors derive from a woman aged 25 to 39 with multiple sclerosis.

J is TRBJ2-5 and V is TRBV7-7; D is uncertain. From germline, CDR1 is SSHAT and CDR2 FNYEAQ (reference sequence). The V and J ends lost 4 bases and 2 bases respectively, with 8 bases between them. This CDR3 has 13 residues. CDR3 amino acids: CASSSTRQETQYF. CDR3 DNA: TGTGCCAGCAGCTCCACAAGGCAAGAGACCCAGTACTTC.

This clonotype has at least ten counts. This rearrangement joins TRBV20-1 to TRBJ2-1; TRBD2 matches at 7 bases. The CDR3 covers 13 residues. After removal of 6 bases from V and 6 bases from J, the junction contained 8 bases not matched to a gene. In germline, CDR1 is DFQATT, CDR2 SNEGSKA (reference sequence). The CDR3 region has the DNA TGCAGTGCCACCGGGACTAACCCCAATGAGCAGTTCTTC. It codes for CSATGTNPNEQFF.

This clonotype occurred a few times. This sequence joins TRBV20-1 and TRBJ1-4; 7 positions agree with TRBD1. V lost 0 bases, J lost 8 bases, and 15 bases stayed unmatched. The CDR3 contains 17 residues. Germline loops: CDR1 DFQATT, CDR2 SNEGSKA (reference sequence). CDR3 in DNA: TGCAGTGCTAGAGACCGACAGAGACAGGGTGGGAGGGAAAAACTGTTTTTT. Amino acid sequence: CSARDRQRQGGREKLFF.

This clonotype was seen repeatedly, ten times or more. V gene TRBV12-3 or TRBV12-4 combines with J gene TRBJ2-2; D perhaps matches TRBD2 (5 bases). The CDR3 loop spans 13 amino acids. V was trimmed by 4 bases and J by 7 bases, leaving 10 bases between them. CDR3 sequence: CASSSNRGGELFF. The CDR3 bases are TGTGCCAGCAGTTCCAATCGGGGCGGGGAGCTGTTTTTT.

This clonotype was counted only a few times. The chain has TRBV5-1 and TRBJ2-6, with D tentatively TRBD1 (5 bases). V gave up 3 bases and J gave up 1 base, with 11 bases separating them. Looked up from germline, CDR1 is SGHRS and CDR2 is YFSETQ. This CDR3 is built from 16 residues. CDR3 DNA: TGCGCCAGCAGCTCATCGGCAGGGTCTGGGGCCAACGTCCTGACTTTC. Translated: CASSSSAGSGANVLTF.

This clonotype was picked up many times. The chain employs TRBV20-1 and TRBJ1-1; no reliable D call. This CDR3 is built from 14 residues. Per germline, CDR1 DFQATT and CDR2 SNEGSKA (reference sequence). The V and J ends lost 0 bases and 8 bases respectively, with 16 bases between them. The CDR3 region has the DNA TGCAGTGCTAGAGAGGGTTGGAAGGTATCCGAAGCTTTCTTT. It yields the protein CSAREGWKVSEAFF.

This clonotype was found many times. The chain uses TRBV10-3 and TRBJ1-2; D is possibly TRBD1 (6 bases). The V gene lost 7 bases and the J gene lost 3 bases, with 21 bases spanning the gap. CDR3 length: 16 residues. Per the germline V gene, CDR1 is ENHRY and CDR2 is SYGVKD. The CDR3 nucleotides read TGTGCCATCACTAGCTATGGGGGGCCTTGGGACTATGGCTACACCTTC. Its protein product is CAITSYGGPWDYGYTF.

V and J are TRBV19 and TRBJ2-7; unclear D gene. The CDR3 is made up of 12 amino acids. V was shortened by 3 bases and J by 4 bases, with 7 bases between the two germline ends. Germline V gene lookup returns CDR1 LNHDA and CDR2 SQIVND (reference sequence). CDR3 DNA sequence: TGTGCCAGTAGTATTAATGGATACGAGCAGTACTTC. Translating gives CASSINGYEQYF.

The table lists this clonotype with many counts. The chain carries TRBV4-1 and TRBJ2-1; TRBD1 is a possible D gene (6 bases). The ends were cut back, 6 bases at V and 8 bases at J, with 14 bases in the middle. Looked up from germline, CDR1 is MGHRA and CDR2 is YSYEKL. The CDR3 contains 13 residues. The CDR3 coding sequence is TGCGCCAGCAGAGACGGACAGTTGGATGAGCAGTTCTTC. It is translated as CASRDGQLDEQFF.

This clonotype was seen at least ten times. In DNA, the CDR3 is TGTGCCATCAGTACGACAGCCACGAACACTGAAGCTTTCTTT. It specifies CAISTTATNTEAFF. The rearrangement links TRBV10-3 to TRBJ1-1, with a possible D match to TRBD1 (5 bases). The CDR3 is 14 amino acids. Germline V gene data show CDR1 as ENHRY and CDR2 as SYGVKD. Trimming removed 5 bases from V and 1 base from J, with 11 bases in between.

In its sample, this clonotype was seen many times. The chain joins TRBV12-3 or TRBV12-4 to TRBJ1-3; D may be TRBD1 (5 bases). V was clipped by 5 bases and J by 7 bases, with 18 bases between them. CDR3 length equals 15 residues. The CDR3, as DNA: TGTGCCAGCAGTCTCCGCGGTGCCGGGGGGAACACCATATATTTT. Encoded protein: CASSLRGAGGNTIYF.

This clonotype was recorded at least ten times. The rearrangement links TRBV28 to TRBJ1-5, with 7 nucleotides matching TRBD1. The junction had 2 bases not matched to a gene; V was cut back by 2 bases and J by 4 bases. CDR3 length: 14 residues. Per germline, CDR1 MDHEN and CDR2 SYDVKM. CDR3 region: CASSLRQGNQPQHF. The CDR3 nucleotides read TGTGCCAGCAGTTTAAGACAGGGTAATCAGCCCCAGCATTTT.

In this sample, this clonotype turned up many times. This chain links TRBV5-1 with TRBJ2-1; TRBD1 matches at 10 bases. Trimming took 0 bases from V and 8 from J; bases not matched to a gene: 5. This CDR3 region has 15 residues. The germline V gene has CDR1 SGHRS and CDR2 YFSETQ. The CDR3 loop reads CASSLAPTGGHEQFF. CDR3 nucleotide sequence: TGCGCCAGCAGCTTGGCGCCGACAGGGGGCCATGAGCAGTTCTTC.

Many counts were recorded for this clonotype. V usage is TRBV12-3 or TRBV12-4 and J usage is TRBJ2-5; D not resolved. The CDR3 runs 16 residues. Deletions cut 4 bases from V and 4 bases from J, with 19 bases between. CDR3 loop: CASSSPSFSRLETQYF. In DNA form, the CDR3 reads TGTGCCAGCAGTTCCCCCTCATTTTCCCGGTTAGAGACCCAGTACTTC.

This clonotype was observed many times. The chain carries TRBV6-1 and TRBJ1-1, with D perhaps TRBD1 (5 bases). Germline V gene lookup returns CDR1 MNHNS and CDR2 SASEGT. V gave up 2 bases and J gave up 11 bases, with 12 bases separating them. This CDR3 spans 12 amino acids. CDR3 coding DNA: TGTGCCAGCAGTGAATCAGGGACGGTTGCTTTCTTT. It encodes CASSESGTVAFF.

This clonotype was detected ten times or more. The chain uses TRBV20-1 and TRBJ2-1; 8 nucleotides match TRBD2. This CDR3 has 16 amino acids. J was trimmed by 5 bases and V by 4 bases; bases with no gene match: 13. CDR1 is DFQATT and CDR2 is SNEGSKA in the germline V gene (reference sequence). In DNA, the CDR3 is TGCAGTGCTAAGAATTCGCGGGGGGCCTTGAACAATGAGCAGTTCTTC. Translated: CSAKNSRGALNNEQFF.

On this clonotype: The junction differs from germline at one of its ends, possibly a read error. The genes are TRBV28 and TRBJ2-1, with D maybe TRBD1 (6 bases). CDR3 length: 12 residues. Germline V gene lookup returns CDR1 MDHEN and CDR2 SYDVKM. CDR3 region: CAISLGGEEQFF. CDR3 nucleotide sequence: TGTGCCATCAGTTTAGGGGGTGAAGAGCAGTTCTTC.

This clonotype was seen many times. The gene calls are TRBV20-1 and TRBJ2-5; weak D call: TRBD2 (7 bases). The V gene lost 4 bases and the J gene lost 4 bases, with 19 bases spanning the gap. CDR1 and CDR2 from the germline V gene are DFQATT and SNEGSKA (reference sequence). The CDR3 covers 15 residues. CDR3 amino acids: CSAIRGGRARETQYF. The CDR3, as DNA: TGCAGTGCTATCAGGGGAGGGAGGGCCAGAGAGACCCAGTACTTC.

This clonotype has at least ten counts. The V and J genes are TRBV5-1 and TRBJ1-1; 10 bases are shared with TRBD1. CDR1 and CDR2 (germline): SGHRS, YFSETQ. The CDR3 length is 14 residues. V trimming: 5 bases; J trimming: 4 bases; junction bases outside the gene matches: 5. The CDR3 bases are TGCGCCAGCAGTAGACAGGGGGCGTCCACTGAAGCTTTCTTT. Its translation is CASSRQGASTEAFF.

This clonotype has a count of ten or more. The genes are TRBV12-3 or TRBV12-4 and TRBJ1-1; D unclear. The V gene lost 3 bases and the J gene lost 3 bases, with 20 bases spanning the gap. The CDR3 has 17 residues. The CDR3 spells CASSFSREKSGHTEAFF. CDR3 DNA sequence: TGTGCCAGCAGTTTCTCCCGGGAGAAAAGTGGACACACTGAAGCTTTCTTT.

This clonotype was counted many times. This chain links TRBV6-2 or TRBV6-3 with TRBJ1-1, with D perhaps matching TRBD1 (5 bases). The CDR3 is 15 residues long. The V gene lost 1 base and the J gene lost 1 base, with 10 bases spanning the gap. CDR1 MNHEY and CDR2 SVGEGT come from the germline V gene. CDR3 in amino acids: CASSYYRGPNTEAFF. The CDR3, as DNA: TGTGCCAGCAGTTACTATAGGGGTCCGAACACTGAAGCTTTCTTT.

Points on this clonotype: A read error may produce the germline difference seen at one junction end. This chain joins TRBV28 and TRBJ2-2; weak D call: TRBD2 (7 bases). CDR1 is MDHEN, CDR2 SYDVKM, per germline. CDR3 size: 16 residues. This CDR3 reads CASSLYAGAGAVEPFF. In DNA form, the CDR3 reads TGTGCCAGCAGTTTATACGCGGGGGCAGGAGCCGTGGAGCCGTTTTTT.

This clonotype was observed many times. The chain employs TRBV24-1 and TRBJ2-3; D possibly uses TRBD1 or TRBD2 (5 bases each). Trimming pared 4 bases from V and 2 bases from J, leaving 9 bases between. CDR3 length: 14 amino acids. CDR1 is KGHDR, CDR2 SFDVKD, per germline. The CDR3 coding sequence is TGTGCCACCAGTGAAAGGGACCTCACAGATACGCAGTATTTT. The encoded protein is CATSERDLTDTQYF.

This clonotype appeared a few times. The J gene is TRBJ1-2, the V gene TRBV12-3 or TRBV12-4; no definite D call. The CDR3 sequence is 15 residues long. V was pared by 5 bases and J by 4 bases, with 17 bases between. The CDR3 spells CASSPLPTTAYGYTF. The CDR3 region has the DNA TGTGCCAGCAGTCCCCTGCCGACGACGGCCTATGGCTACACCTTC.

This clonotype was found many times. The CDR3 loop is CASSAEGGADTQYF. DNA of the CDR3: TGCGCCAGCAGCGCTGAGGGGGGCGCTGATACGCAGTATTTT. The chain uses TRBV5-1 and TRBJ2-3; either TRBD1 or TRBD2 may supply D (6 bases each). Trimming took 4 bases from V and 6 from J, leaving 15 bases between them. The germline V gene has CDR1 SGHRS and CDR2 YFSETQ. The CDR3 spans 14 residues. The variable domain in full, completed from reference TRBV5-1 and TRBJ2-3, reads KAGVTQTPRYLIKTRGQQVTLSCSPISGHRSVSWYQQTPGQGLQFLFEYFSETQRNKGNFPGRFSGRQFSNSRSEMNVSTLELGDSALYLCASSAEGGADTQYFGPGTRLTVL.